Listed here are 26 T cell receptor beta chains from one sample, sequenced in a study of blood T cell repertoires in COVID-19. Only in-frame clones appear in the TCRdb table, and some are missing; sequencing was by immunoSEQ multiplex PCR. The repertoire includes a few hundred thousand clones, about 85% of them detected once, and under 4% sits in the top ten. The sequenced sample was peripheral blood. Every receptor here comes from a man aged 18 to 35 with active or convalescent COVID-19.

This sequence joins TRBV10-1 and TRBJ2-7, with TRBD2 identical over 11 bases. Germline V gives CDR1 WNHNN, CDR2 SYGVQD (reference sequence). V gave up 7 bases and J gave up 1 base; unmatched junction bases: 9. The CDR3 spans 16 residues. CDR3 bases: TGCGCCAGCAACCGTCCGGGACTAGCGGCTTCCTACGAGCAGTACTTC. This translates into CASNRPGLAASYEQYF.

The rearrangement links TRBV5-4 to TRBJ2-5; 8 bases align to TRBD2. The CDR3 runs 17 residues. Germline V gene sequence: CDR1 SGHNT, CDR2 YYREEE (reference sequence). V was pared by 4 bases and J by 5 bases, with 16 bases of the junction left unmatched. In DNA form, the CDR3 reads TGTGCCAGCAGCCGGGAGGGTTCAGCCACCCTTGGGGAGACCCAGTACTTC. Its protein product is CASSREGSATLGETQYF.

The chain recombines TRBV5-6 with TRBJ2-1, with a tentative D call TRBD2 (6 bases). Germline assignment: CDR1 SGHDT and CDR2 YYEEEE. The ends were cut back, 2 bases at V and 5 bases at J, with 11 bases in the middle. The CDR3 runs to 14 residues. DNA for the CDR3: TGTGCCAGCAGCTTTACTAGCCCAAACAATGAGCAGTTCTTC. Amino acid sequence: CASSFTSPNNEQFF. The full variable domain, in which reference TRBV5-6 and TRBJ2-1 provide the parts outside the CDR3, is DAGVTQSPTHLIKTRGQQVTLRCSPKSGHDTVSWYQQALGQGPQFIFQYYEEEERQRGNFPDRFSGHQFPNYSSELNVNALLLGDSALYLCASSFTSPNNEQFFGPGTRLTVL.

CDR3 residues: CASSPRNTEAFF. The CDR3 DNA sequence: TGTGCCAGCAGCCCGAGGAACACTGAAGCTTTCTTT. V usage is TRBV3-1 (or the pseudogene TRBV3-2) and J usage is TRBJ1-1; D is unclear. Trimming took off 4 bases at V and 1 base at J, with 4 bases between the two ends. This CDR3 spans 12 amino acids. Germline values: CDR1 LGHDT, CDR2 YNNKEL (reference sequence).

The rearrangement uses TRBV3-1 (or the pseudogene TRBV3-2) and TRBJ1-2; D is unresolved. V was trimmed by 0 bases and J by 5 bases, leaving 13 bases between them. CDR3 size: 15 residues. CDR1 is LGHDT, CDR2 YNNKEL, per germline (reference sequence). In DNA form, the CDR3 reads TGTGCCAGCAGCCAAGATATACGCGCCCCGTATGGCTACACCTTC. This translates into CASSQDIRAPYGYTF.

The chain employs TRBV2 and TRBJ2-4; 10 positions match TRBD1. Losses at the gene ends were 7 bases for V and 7 bases for J; bases not matched to a gene: 10. This CDR3 spans 15 amino acids. CDR1 is SNHLY, CDR2 FYNNEI, per germline. The CDR3 loop is CASIGTGVVENIQYF. CDR3 nucleotide sequence: TGTGCCAGCATTGGGACAGGGGTTGTTGAGAACATTCAGTACTTC.

With regard to this clone: This specimen includes other DNA sequences encoding the same CDR3. J is TRBJ2-7 and V is TRBV6-5, with TRBD2 as a possible D gene (6 bases). Germline assignment: CDR1 MNHEY and CDR2 SVGAGI. This CDR3 has 15 residues. V shed 0 bases and J shed 0 bases, with 9 bases lying between them. The CDR3 coding sequence is TGTGCCAGCAGTTACTCGGCGGGGAGCTCCTACGAGCAGTACTTC. Its translation: CASSYSAGSSYEQYF.

The chain carries TRBV19 and TRBJ1-5, with D tentatively TRBD1 (6 bases). This CDR3 contains 17 residues. Germline V lookup: CDR1 LNHDA, CDR2 SQIVND (reference sequence). Trimming took off 6 bases at V and 0 bases at J, with 18 bases between the two ends. The CDR3 loop reads CASRPRGAGVSNQPQHF. CDR3 nucleotide sequence: TGTGCCAGTAGGCCAAGAGGTGCAGGGGTTAGCAATCAGCCCCAGCATTTT.

The chain is built from TRBV6-6 and TRBJ2-7, with 8 bases aligning to TRBD1. V shed 5 bases, J shed 2 bases, and the junction held 5 bases outside the gene matches. Germline-derived CDR1 and CDR2 are MNHNY and SVGAGI (reference sequence). The CDR3 loop spans 14 amino acids. CDR3 region: CASSPTGGTYEQYF. The CDR3 nucleotides read TGTGCCAGCAGTCCTACAGGGGGAACCTACGAGCAGTACTTC.

The chain has TRBV27 and TRBJ2-7; a possible D gene is TRBD2 (5 bases). The V end lost 3 bases, the J end lost 1 base, and 13 bases lay between the germline ends. The germline V gene has CDR1 MNHEY and CDR2 SMNVEV (reference sequence). The CDR3 runs 15 residues. This CDR3 reads CASSFAKRNSYEQYF. As DNA, the CDR3 is TGTGCCAGCAGTTTTGCCAAGCGGAATTCCTACGAGCAGTACTTC.

The genes are TRBV5-1 and TRBJ2-1; 9 bases agree with TRBD2. Germline CDR1 reads SGHRS; CDR2 reads YFSETQ. CDR3 length equals 15 residues. V shed 5 bases, J shed 3 bases, and the junction held 6 bases outside the gene matches. The CDR3 is CASRTGTSFYNEQFF. The CDR3 region has the DNA TGCGCCAGCAGAACCGGGACTAGCTTCTACAATGAGCAGTTCTTC.

The rearrangement uses TRBV11-2 and TRBJ1-1, with D unclear. The CDR3 spans 14 residues. Trimming took 3 bases from V and 2 from J, leaving 10 bases between them. Germline V gives CDR1 SGHAT, CDR2 FQNNGV. This chain's CDR3 is CASSLVRGNTEAFF. CDR3 nucleotide sequence: TGTGCCAGCAGCTTGGTTCGGGGAAACACTGAAGCTTTCTTT.

The gene calls are TRBV6-5 and TRBJ1-1; maybe TRBD1 (5 bases). The CDR3 totals 15 residues. Germline CDR1 and CDR2: MNHEY and SVGAGI. The germline V and J ends were trimmed by 6 bases and 1 base, with 15 bases remaining between them. In DNA, the CDR3 is TGTGCCAGCAGAGCGACAGCGACCAGGAACACTGAAGCTTTCTTT. This translates into CASRATATRNTEAFF.

CDR3 region: CATSRLQGQGDAEAFF. CDR3 bases: TGTGCCACCAGCAGACTTCAGGGACAGGGGGACGCTGAAGCTTTCTTT. V usage is TRBV15 and J usage is TRBJ1-1; 11 positions agree with TRBD1. V shed 2 bases and J 6 bases; nucleotides not matched to a gene: 8. The germline V gene has CDR1 LNHNV and CDR2 YYDKDF (reference sequence). The CDR3 spans 16 residues.

Comment on this clone: Other DNA sequences in this specimen translate into the identical CDR3. The V call is TRBV18, the J call TRBJ2-7, with a possible D match to TRBD1 (5 bases). V lost 3 bases and J 0 bases, leaving 9 bases between the germline ends. The CDR3 has 14 amino acids. Germline lookup yields CDR1 KGHSH and CDR2 LQKENI. The CDR3, as DNA: TGTGCCAGCTCACCTGGAGACAGCTCCTACGAGCAGTACTTC. Translating it yields CASSPGDSSYEQYF. The entire variable domain, with the rest obtained from reference TRBV18 and TRBJ2-7, is as follows: NAGVMQNPRHLVRRRGQEARLRCSPMKGHSHVYWYRQLPEEGLKFMVYLQKENIIDESGMPKERFSAEFPKEGPSILRIQQVVRGDSAAYFCASSPGDSSYEQYFGPGTRLTVT.

This clone was counted a single time. The rearrangement links TRBV7-7 to TRBJ1-1; 8 bases map to TRBD1. Germline V lookup: CDR1 SSHAT, CDR2 FNYEAQ (reference sequence). V dropped 7 bases and J dropped 1; count of bases not matched to a gene: 14. The CDR3 consists of 17 residues. In DNA, the CDR3 is TGTGCCAGCACCCGGACAGGGCCCCCGTGGAAGAACACTGAAGCTTTCTTT. Protein: CASTRTGPPWKNTEAFF. Using reference TRBV7-7 and TRBJ1-1 for the parts outside the CDR3, the full variable domain is GAGVSQSPRYKVTKRGQDVTLRCDPISSHATLYWYQQALGQGPEFLTYFNYEAQPDKSGLPSDRFSAERPEGSISTLTIQRTEQRDSAMYRCASTRTGPPWKNTEAFFGQGTRLTVV.

V and J are TRBV7-2 and TRBJ1-4; 8 bases agree with TRBD1. Germline V CDR1 and CDR2: SGHTA, FQGNSA. The CDR3 covers 14 residues. V trimming: 5 bases; J trimming: 7 bases; junction bases outside the gene matches: 6. The CDR3 DNA sequence: TGTGCCAGCAGCCCCACAGGGGGATCTGAAAAACTGTTTTTT. This gives the protein CASSPTGGSEKLFF. Based on the CDR3 plus reference TRBV7-2 and TRBJ1-4, the full variable domain is GAGVSQSPSNKVTEKGKDVELRCDPISGHTALYWYRQSLGQGLEFLIYFQGNSAPDKSGLPSDRFSAERTGGSVSTLTIQRTQQEDSAVYLCASSPTGGSEKLFFGSGTQLSVL.

The rearrangement uses TRBV19 and TRBJ2-5; TRBD1 matches 10 bases. The V segment lost 4 bases and the J segment 0 bases; nucleotides outside the gene matches: 5. Germline V lookup: CDR1 LNHDA, CDR2 SQIVND (reference sequence). This CDR3 region has 16 residues. The CDR3: CASSNPGTGDQETQYF. The DNA of the CDR3 is TGTGCCAGTAGTAACCCCGGGACAGGGGACCAAGAGACCCAGTACTTC. The full variable domain, rest sourced from reference TRBV19 and TRBJ2-5, is DGGITQSPKYLFRKEGQNVTLSCEQNLNHDAMYWYRQDPGQGLRLIYYSQIVNDFQKGDIAEGYSVSREKKESFPLTVTSAQKNPTAFYLCASSNPGTGDQETQYFGPGTRLLVL.

V and J are TRBV6-5 and TRBJ2-1, with TRBD2 matching over 9 bases. Unmatched junction bases numbered 2, after V lost 0 bases and J lost 5 bases. Germline V gene sequence: CDR1 MNHEY, CDR2 SVGAGI. The CDR3 spans 15 residues. CDR3 nucleotide sequence: TGTGCCAGCAGTTACTCTAGCGGGGGCCACAATGAGCAGTTCTTC. Protein: CASSYSSGGHNEQFF.

CDR3 sequence reads: CASSPAGTGDEKLFF. DNA for the CDR3: TGTGCCAGCAGCCCAGCCGGGACAGGGGATGAAAAACTGTTTTTT. The V call is TRBV7-6, the J call TRBJ1-4; TRBD1 matches 10 bases. The J segment lost 6 bases and the V segment lost 5 bases, leaving 6 bases of the junction unmatched. This CDR3 region has 15 residues. Germline assignment: CDR1 SGHVS and CDR2 FNYEAQ.

This clone was found a few times. The rearrangement uses TRBV4-3 and TRBJ2-7; TRBD1 might be the D (5 bases). The CDR3 totals 15 residues. Germline V gives CDR1 LGHNA, CDR2 YSLEER. The germline V and J ends were trimmed by 3 bases and 1 base, with 13 bases remaining between them. Here the CDR3 DNA reads TGCGCCAGCAGCCACCCCGACAGTCCTTCCTACGAGCAGTACTTC. It is translated as CASSHPDSPSYEQYF.

The CDR3 sequence: CASSWSSGGAVYEQFF. The CDR3 DNA follows: TGTGCCAGCAGCTGGTCTAGCGGGGGGGCCGTATATGAGCAGTTCTTC. The J gene is TRBJ2-1, the V gene TRBV7-3; 12 bases line up with TRBD2. The CDR3 extends over 16 amino acids. CDR1 SGHTA and CDR2 FQGTGA come from the germline V gene. V trimming: 4 bases; J trimming: 8 bases; junction bases outside the gene matches: 9.

The CDR3 sequence: CASSYRPAGSYNEQFF. CDR3 bases: TGTGCCAGCAGTTACCGCCCAGCGGGATCCTACAATGAGCAGTTCTTC. The chain links TRBV6-5 to TRBJ2-1; the match to TRBD2 covers 7 bases. The CDR3 totals 16 residues. The V gene's germline CDR1 is MNHEY and CDR2 SVGAGI. Losses at the gene ends were 2 bases for V and 1 base for J; bases not matched to a gene: 5.

V is TRBV12-3 or TRBV12-4 and J is TRBJ2-2; D ambiguous. Trimming pared 3 bases from V and 5 bases from J, leaving 7 bases between. The CDR3 runs to 13 residues. In DNA form, the CDR3 reads TGTGCCAGCAGTTTGATCGGGACCGGGGAGCTGTTTTTT. Translation: CASSLIGTGELFF.

The V gene is TRBV28, the J gene TRBJ1-3; D not resolved. V was trimmed by 6 bases and J by 0 bases, leaving 12 bases between them. The CDR3 is 15 residues long. Germline-derived CDR1 and CDR2 are MDHEN and SYDVKM. CDR3 in amino acids: CASRLPQISGNTIYF. Written as DNA, the CDR3 is TGTGCCAGCAGACTCCCCCAAATCTCTGGAAACACCATATATTTT.

CDR3 sequence reads: CASSYSAEANEKLFF. CDR3 nucleotide sequence: TGTGCCAGCAGTTACTCCGCAGAGGCCAATGAAAAACTGTTTTTT. This chain connects TRBV6-2 or TRBV6-3 to TRBJ1-4; D remains unclear. V lost 0 bases to trimming and J lost 5 bases, with 10 bases between them. The germline gives CDR1 MNHEY, CDR2 SVGEGT. This CDR3 region has 15 residues.